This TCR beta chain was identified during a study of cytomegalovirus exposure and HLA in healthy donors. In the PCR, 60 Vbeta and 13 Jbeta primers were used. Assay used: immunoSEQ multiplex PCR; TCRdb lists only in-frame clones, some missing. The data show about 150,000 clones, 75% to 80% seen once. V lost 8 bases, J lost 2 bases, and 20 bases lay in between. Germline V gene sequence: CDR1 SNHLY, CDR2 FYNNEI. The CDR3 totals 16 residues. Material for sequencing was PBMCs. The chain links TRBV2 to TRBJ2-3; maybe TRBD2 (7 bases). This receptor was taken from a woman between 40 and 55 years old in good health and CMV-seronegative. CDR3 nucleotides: TGTGCCAGCGAGAGCCTTACGGGGGGCAACACAGATACGCAGTATTTT. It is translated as CASESLTGGNTDTQYF.